One sample yielded the 32 T cell receptor beta chains listed below, sequenced in a study of OX40 agonist ivuxolimab in advanced cancers. The data were produced by immunoSEQ multiplex PCR, yet TCRdb's version contains in-frame clones alone and is incomplete. Here the sample spans just over 80,000 clones, roughly 90% being singletons. The input for sequencing was CD4+ or CD8+ T cells sorted from blood, taken in a trial of the OX40 agonist ivuxolimab. The receptors stem from an adult with an advanced solid tumor such as melanoma, head and neck, liver or kidney cancer.

The rearrangement uses TRBV2 and TRBJ2-2; D unclear. The CDR3 totals 14 residues. CDR1 and CDR2 (germline): SNHLY, FYNNEI. Trimming shortened V by 2 bases and J by 2 bases, and 6 bases separated the two germline ends. CDR3 region: CASSELSNTGELFF. The CDR3 bases are TGTGCCAGCAGTGAACTCTCCAACACCGGGGAGCTGTTTTTT.

The chain combines TRBV19 with TRBJ2-7, with D maybe TRBD2 (5 bases). The germline gives CDR1 LNHDA, CDR2 SQIVND (reference sequence). V dropped 7 bases and J dropped 5 bases, with 15 bases sitting between them. The CDR3 sequence is 13 residues long. This CDR3 reads CASNSGVTNEQYF. CDR3 bases: TGTGCCAGTAATTCCGGGGTGACAAACGAGCAGTACTTC.

V is TRBV6-5 and J is TRBJ2-7, with 9 bases matching TRBD1. CDR1 and CDR2 from the germline V gene are MNHEY and SVGAGI. The CDR3 length is 14 residues. The trim removed 7 bases at V and 3 bases at J, leaving 7 bases unmatched. CDR3 DNA sequence: TGTGCCAGCACTACCAAGGGACAGGGCTACGAGCAGTACTTC. It yields the protein CASTTKGQGYEQYF.

The V call is TRBV7-2, the J call TRBJ1-2; no clear D gene. The CDR3 length is 15 residues. V was trimmed by 6 bases and J by 5 bases, leaving 19 bases between them. Germline-derived CDR1 and CDR2 are SGHTA and FQGNSA. CDR3 nucleotide sequence: TGTGCCAGCAGACCTGGCAACCCCCCGCCTTATGGCTACACCTTC. Protein: CASRPGNPPPYGYTF.

The rearrangement uses TRBV18 and TRBJ2-1; D possibly corresponds to TRBD1 (5 bases). CDR3 length equals 13 residues. The V end was cut by 3 bases, the J end by 5 bases, with 8 bases between. Germline V gene data show CDR1 as KGHSH and CDR2 as LQKENI. In nucleotides, the CDR3 is TGTGCCAGCTCACCTAGACAGAACAATGAGCAGTTCTTC. It specifies CASSPRQNNEQFF.

This CDR3 is CASSAAGRRSNQPQHF. In DNA form, the CDR3 reads TGTGCCAGCAGTGCCGCAGGGAGGCGTAGCAATCAGCCCCAGCATTTT. The chain links TRBV27 to TRBJ1-5; tentative D call: TRBD1 (5 bases). The CDR3 is 16 amino acids. In germline, CDR1 is MNHEY, CDR2 SMNVEV (reference sequence). Trimming left V 5 bases short and J 0 bases short, with 14 bases between.

The chain joins TRBV27 to TRBJ2-1; 7 nucleotides line up with TRBD1. The CDR3 totals 15 residues. CDR1 and CDR2 (germline): MNHEY, SMNVEV (reference sequence). Trimming took 4 bases from V and 1 from J; bases not matched to a gene: 4. CDR3 residues: CASSYYRGSYNEQFF. The CDR3 DNA sequence: TGTGCCAGCAGTTACTACAGGGGATCCTACAATGAGCAGTTCTTC.

The chain has TRBV27 and TRBJ2-1; TRBD1 might be the D (5 bases). Germline lookup yields CDR1 MNHEY and CDR2 SMNVEV (reference sequence). V was shortened by 5 bases and J by 4 bases, with 6 bases between the two germline ends. CDR3 size: 12 residues. The CDR3 spells CASSQGYNEQFF. The CDR3 DNA is TGTGCCAGCAGTCAGGGTTACAATGAGCAGTTCTTC.

The genes are TRBV11-2 and TRBJ2-5; the match to TRBD1 covers 7 bases. V was pared by 0 bases and J by 5 bases, with 3 bases of the junction left unmatched. The germline gives CDR1 SGHAT, CDR2 FQNNGV. The CDR3 has 14 residues. This chain's CDR3 is CASSLEQGSETQYF. The DNA of the CDR3 is TGTGCCAGCAGCTTAGAACAGGGGAGCGAGACCCAGTACTTC.

This sequence joins TRBV30 and TRBJ2-7, with D hard to call. There are 12 residues in the CDR3. Germline CDR1 is GTSNPN and CDR2 is SVGIG (reference sequence). Trimming removed 1 base from V and 3 bases from J, with 7 bases in between. The CDR3 here is CAWSDSYYEQYF. The CDR3 DNA follows: TGTGCCTGGAGTGACAGTTACTACGAGCAGTACTTC.

The chain recombines TRBV6-5 with TRBJ1-2; 9 nucleotides align to TRBD1. V lost 4 bases and J lost 3; bases outside the gene matches: 9. Germline lookup yields CDR1 MNHEY and CDR2 SVGAGI. The CDR3 sequence is 16 residues long. CDR3 nucleotides: TGTGCCAGCAGTTCTAACAGGGGGCCCCGTGACTATGGCTACACCTTC. Amino acid sequence: CASSSNRGPRDYGYTF.

This chain connects TRBV7-9 to TRBJ1-2, with 8 bases fitting TRBD1. The CDR3 contains 16 residues. The germline V gene has CDR1 SEHNR and CDR2 FQNEAQ (reference sequence). Trimming at V came to 1 base and at J to 4 bases, leaving 8 bases not matched to a gene. The CDR3 protein is CASSLVPGRGLYGYTF. CDR3 nucleotides: TGTGCCAGCAGCTTAGTCCCAGGCAGGGGGCTCTATGGCTACACCTTC.

This chain uses TRBV5-4 with TRBJ1-2, with 7 nucleotides matching TRBD1. CDR1 SGHNT and CDR2 YYREEE come from the germline V gene (reference sequence). V shed 6 bases and J 2 bases; nucleotides not matched to a gene: 7. The CDR3 loop spans 14 amino acids. Here the CDR3 DNA reads TGTGCCAGCACCCGGGGACAGCCCAACTATGGCTACACCTTC. Translated, it gives CASTRGQPNYGYTF.

The rearrangement uses TRBV30 and TRBJ1-4, with 8 bases identical to TRBD1. This CDR3 has 17 amino acids. V shed 1 base, J shed 4 bases, and the junction held 11 bases outside the gene matches. In germline, CDR1 is GTSNPN, CDR2 SVGIG (reference sequence). CDR3 nucleotides: TGTGCCTGGAGTGGGCAGGGCAGGGGGCCTCTTAATGAAAAACTGTTTTTT. Protein: CAWSGQGRGPLNEKLFF. The whole variable domain, remainder taken from reference TRBV30 and TRBJ1-4, is SQTIHQWPATLVQPVGSPLSLECTVEGTSNPNLYWYRQAAGRGLQLLFYSVGIGQISSEVPQNLSASRPQDRQFILSSKKLLLSDSGFYLCAWSGQGRGPLNEKLFFGSGTQLSVL.

The V gene is TRBV27, the J gene TRBJ1-6; TRBD1 matches 8 bases. This CDR3 region has 16 residues. Germline V gene lookup returns CDR1 MNHEY and CDR2 SMNVEV (reference sequence). Trimming cost V 6 bases and J 5 bases; bases outside gene matches: 9. CDR3 residues: CASRFLDRADNSPLHF. DNA of the CDR3: TGTGCCAGCAGATTCCTGGACAGGGCAGATAATTCACCCCTCCACTTT.

The genes are TRBV5-4 and TRBJ2-7, with TRBD2 identical over 9 bases. This CDR3 spans 14 amino acids. Losses at the gene ends were 4 bases for V and 3 bases for J; bases not matched to a gene: 5. Germline V lookup: CDR1 SGHNT, CDR2 YYREEE (reference sequence). The chain's CDR3 is CASSPGLANYEQYF. The DNA for the CDR3 is TGTGCCAGCAGCCCGGGACTAGCTAACTACGAGCAGTACTTC.

V usage is TRBV7-2 and J usage is TRBJ2-4, with D maybe TRBD2 (6 bases). Germline CDR1 reads SGHTA; CDR2 reads FQGNSA. The CDR3 runs to 14 residues. Trimming shortened V by 0 bases and J by 9 bases, and 12 bases separated the two germline ends. The CDR3 nucleotides read TGTGCCAGCAGCTTAGCGGAGGGCAGCGGCATTCAGTACTTC. It translates to CASSLAEGSGIQYF.

V gene TRBV19 combines with J gene TRBJ1-6; D is ambiguous. Deletions cut 3 bases from V and 7 bases from J, with 19 bases between. Germline CDR1 reads LNHDA; CDR2 reads SQIVND (reference sequence). This CDR3 region has 17 residues. The CDR3 sequence: CASSMVRRSMGNSPLHF. The CDR3 nucleotides are TGTGCCAGTAGTATGGTGCGGAGGTCGATGGGAAATTCACCCCTCCACTTT.

Comments on this clone: Other DNA sequences of this sample code for an identical CDR3. The CDR3 loop reads CASSFNPDTEAFF. The CDR3 region has the DNA TGTGCCAGCAGCTTCAATCCAGACACTGAAGCTTTCTTT. The chain employs TRBV11-2 and TRBJ1-1, with D unresolved. The germline gives CDR1 SGHAT, CDR2 FQNNGV. Trimming removed 3 bases from V and 3 bases from J, with 8 bases in between. This CDR3 region has 13 residues.

The V and J genes are TRBV7-9 and TRBJ1-1, with D uncertain. The length of the CDR3 is 12 residues. Germline values: CDR1 SEHNR, CDR2 FQNEAQ (reference sequence). V was clipped by 5 bases and J by 11 bases, with 15 bases between them. The CDR3 DNA reads as TGTGCCAGCAGCCCTATCCCGCGAGGGGCTTTCTTT. This codes for CASSPIPRGAFF.

The chain carries TRBV7-2 and TRBJ2-7, with a tentative D call TRBD1 (5 bases). The CDR3 extends over 14 amino acids. Trimming cost V 8 bases and J 0 bases, with 14 bases left between them. The germline V gene has CDR1 SGHTA and CDR2 FQGNSA. This chain's CDR3 is CASLGQPSSYEQYF. The CDR3 DNA is TGTGCCAGCTTGGGGCAGCCGTCCTCCTACGAGCAGTACTTC. Filled out from reference TRBV7-2 and TRBJ2-7, the complete variable domain reads GAGVSQSPSNKVTEKGKDVELRCDPISGHTALYWYRQSLGQGLEFLIYFQGNSAPDKSGLPSDRFSAERTGGSVSTLTIQRTQQEDSAVYLCASLGQPSSYEQYFGPGTRLTVT.

This clone has only a few counts. The chain employs TRBV5-4 and TRBJ1-1; possible D gene TRBD1, 6 bases. The germline gives CDR1 SGHNT, CDR2 YYREEE (reference sequence). The CDR3 sequence is 13 residues long. The V end was cut by 2 bases, the J end by 5 bases, with 10 bases between. CDR3 DNA: TGTGCCAGCAGCTTCGCAGGGGTTACTGAAGCTTTCTTT. Amino acids: CASSFAGVTEAFF.

In this sample, this clone turned up a few times. J is TRBJ1-5 and V is TRBV11-2; D possibly corresponds to TRBD1 (6 bases). The germline CDR1 and CDR2 sequences are SGHAT and FQNNGV. The CDR3 contains 13 residues. The germline V and J ends were trimmed by 6 bases and 4 bases, with 10 bases remaining between them. CDR3 protein: CASSQQGNQPQHF. CDR3 coding DNA: TGTGCCAGCAGTCAGCAGGGGAATCAGCCCCAGCATTTT.

This clone was recorded a few times. The chain combines TRBV6-4 with TRBJ2-2; TRBD2 aligns across 7 bases. Germline V CDR1 and CDR2: MRHNA, SNTAGT. The CDR3 is 17 residues long. The V gene end was trimmed by 3 bases and the J gene end by 3 bases; junction bases not matched to a gene: 10. The CDR3 loop is CASSERLTSADTGELFF. DNA for the CDR3: TGTGCCAGCAGTGAGAGGCTTACTAGCGCGGACACCGGGGAGCTGTTTTTT.

The chain employs TRBV6-6 and TRBJ1-5; a possible D gene is TRBD1 (6 bases). The length of the CDR3 is 16 residues. The ends were cut back, 1 base at V and 6 bases at J, with 16 bases in the middle. Germline V CDR1 and CDR2: MNHNY, SVGAGI (reference sequence). The CDR3 spells CASSYYTGPRSQPQHF. The CDR3 DNA follows: TGTGCCAGCAGTTACTACACAGGGCCCCGGAGTCAGCCCCAGCATTTT.

The chain employs TRBV28 and TRBJ1-4; 7 bases align to TRBD1. CDR3 length: 16 residues. CDR1 is MDHEN, CDR2 SYDVKM, per germline. Losses at the gene ends were 6 bases for V and 0 bases for J; bases not matched to a gene: 7. DNA for the CDR3: TGTGCCAGCAGCCCCGACAGGGCTGCAACTAATGAAAAACTGTTTTTT. Its protein is CASSPDRAATNEKLFF.

This chain connects TRBV18 to TRBJ2-3, with 14 bases aligning to TRBD2. This CDR3 region has 15 residues. Germline CDR1 is KGHSH and CDR2 is LQKENI. J was trimmed by 5 bases and V by 3 bases; bases with no gene match: 1. The CDR3 loop reads CASSPGLAGGDTQYF. CDR3 sequence (DNA): TGTGCCAGCTCACCCGGACTAGCGGGAGGAGATACGCAGTATTTT.

The rearrangement joins TRBV27 to TRBJ2-2, with TRBD2 matching 12 bases. CDR3 length: 17 amino acids. The J segment lost 4 bases and the V segment lost 2 bases, leaving 5 bases of the junction unmatched. CDR1 MNHEY and CDR2 SMNVEV come from the germline V gene (reference sequence). The CDR3 protein is CASSLRLAGVGTGELFF. CDR3 nucleotide sequence: TGTGCCAGCAGTTTAAGACTAGCGGGAGTCGGCACCGGGGAGCTGTTTTTT.

The chain carries TRBV2 and TRBJ2-1; TRBD1 is a possible D gene (5 bases). The V gene lost 6 bases and the J gene lost 9 bases, with 18 bases spanning the gap. Germline CDR1 is SNHLY and CDR2 is FYNNEI. This CDR3 has 14 amino acids. The CDR3 nucleotides are TGTGCCAGCAGGTACATGGCCAGGGAAGGTGAGCAGTTCTTC. It specifies CASRYMAREGEQFF. The complete variable domain, with remaining parts taken from reference TRBV2 and TRBJ2-1, reads EPEVTQTPSHQVTQMGQEVILRCVPISNHLYFYWYRQILGQKVEFLVSFYNNEISEKSEIFDDQFSVERPDGSNFTLKIRSTKLEDSAMYFCASRYMAREGEQFFGPGTRLTVL.

The V gene is TRBV6-1, the J gene TRBJ1-6; 7 bases line up with TRBD1. The germline V gene encodes CDR1 MNHNS and CDR2 SASEGT. This CDR3 region has 17 residues. Unmatched junction bases numbered 10, after V lost 3 bases and J lost 5 bases. CDR3 bases: TGTGCCAGCAGTGAGGGGGTACAGGGGTATGATAATTCACCCCTCCACTTT. It codes for CASSEGVQGYDNSPLHF.

The CDR3 nucleotides read TGCAGTGCTTCTATCCGAGACAGGGCATTTTTT. Translation gives CSASIRDRAFF. This chain uses TRBV20-1 with TRBJ1-4, with TRBD1 matching over 7 bases. The CDR3 has 11 amino acids. Germline CDR1 and CDR2: DFQATT and SNEGSKA (reference sequence). V shed 5 bases, J shed 17 bases, and the junction held 11 bases outside the gene matches.

The sample holds a few counts of this clone. CDR3 DNA: TGCGCCAGCAGCTACCGGGACAGCTCCTTGGAGGCCCTCCACTTT. This gives the protein CASSYRDSSLEALHF. The rearrangement uses TRBV5-1 and TRBJ1-6; TRBD1 matches 7 bases. Germline values: CDR1 SGHRS, CDR2 YFSETQ. J lost 14 bases, V lost 3 bases, and 14 bases had no gene match. There are 15 residues in the CDR3.